This T cell receptor beta chain was retrieved from a study of T cells in Graves' hyperthyroidism and ophthalmopathy. Regions amplified from RNA transcripts were the TCR beta CDR3 regions. HTBI primers were the set used in a first-round RT-PCR of the TCR CDR3. Using its own MiXCR run on the multiplex PCR reads, TCRdb lists one record per CDR3 protein. The sample lists a few hundred thousand distinct CDR3 sequences; 20% to 25% were seen once. In this sample, this clonotype turned up many times. Germline CDR1 is SNHLY and CDR2 is FYNNEI. Trimming left V 6 bases short and J 4 bases short, with 15 bases between. The length of the CDR3 is 14 residues.

V is TRBV2 and J is TRBJ2-5, with a possible D match to TRBD2 (6 bases). The sequence came from a man between 18 and 29 years old with Graves' hyperthyroidism. The sample comprised blood. CDR3 loop: CASRVTRAGETQYF. The DNA of the CDR3 is TGTGCCAGCAGAGTAACTAGAGCGGGAGAGACCCAGTACTTC.